Detailed here is one T cell receptor beta chain. No antigen is known for it. Every immunoSEQ plate was one replicate of a subset's evenly spread DNA. The method was immunoSEQ multiplex PCR; TCRdb's version includes in-frame clones alone and lacks a portion of them. The data hold more than 400,000 clones, with over 70% observed a single time. This entry comes from a study of shared clonotypes between healthy human individuals. Notes on the study in general: Only blood underwent sampling, and tissue repertoires likely differ.

Healthy and HIV-negative, the adult donors had no recent acute infections or vaccinations. Sample: PBMCs. This TCR came from a woman between 40 and 55 years old in good health. Some clones in this sample may be carry-over from other donors' samples.

CDR3 residues: CASSFTGAGYGYTF. The CDR3 nucleotides read TGTGCCAGCAGTTTTACGGGAGCTGGCTATGGCTACACCTTC. The chain is built from TRBV28 and TRBJ1-2; D unresolved. Between the trimmed V and J ends, which lost 3 bases and 4 bases, there was a span of 12 bases. The CDR3 length is 14 residues. Germline V gene lookup returns CDR1 MDHEN and CDR2 SYDVKM.